Described below is a single T cell receptor (beta chain) sequence and its context. Antigen specificity is unknown. The data were obtained in a study of cytomegalovirus exposure and HLA in healthy donors. Notes on the study in general: First-cohort TCR clusters were later found to tend to co-occur in the 130 or so validation repertoires. Three CMV-associated chains proved CMV antigen-specific in vitro.

Sequencing used immunoSEQ multiplex PCR; TCRdb keeps in-frame clones, though not all of them. The sample shows under 200,000 clones, around nine tenths of them seen only once. The sequence was collected from a man younger than 30 in good health and CMV-seropositive. Sequenced sample: PBMCs.

The CDR3 here is CAWSAPYGGQGNQPQHF. The CDR3 DNA reads as TGTGCCTGGAGTGCCCCTTATGGGGGCCAGGGTAATCAGCCCCAGCATTTT. The rearrangement uses TRBV30 and TRBJ1-5; D is possibly TRBD1 (6 bases). V lost 1 base and J 4 bases, leaving 20 bases between the germline ends. CDR1 is GTSNPN and CDR2 is SVGIG in the germline V gene (reference sequence). The CDR3 is made up of 17 amino acids.